This T cell receptor (beta chain) was profiled in a study of shared clonotypes between healthy human individuals. The germline CDR1 and CDR2 sequences are SGHRS and YFSETQ. V lost 0 bases to trimming and J lost 5 bases, with 11 bases between them. This CDR3 has 14 amino acids. Whole-study results and caveats: A reduction in generation probabilities was seen for non-shared clonotypes relative to those shared by all four donors.

This clone was counted a few times. Antigen unknown. Some clones are missing from TCRdb's copy, which holds only in-frame ones; the method was immunoSEQ multiplex PCR. The sample carries a few million clones, around 95% recorded once. Sequencing was done on a sample of naive CD4+ T cells sorted from blood. Subset reported: CD45RA+ positively selected. This chain connects TRBV5-1 to TRBJ2-5; D possibly uses TRBD1 or TRBD2 (5 bases each). The clonotype was recovered from a man aged 18 to 30 in good health. DNA for the CDR3: TGCGCCAGCAGCTTGGTTGAGGGGCAGGAGACCCAGTACTTC. Amino acids: CASSLVEGQETQYF.